This T cell receptor (beta chain) is from a study of blood T cell repertoires in COVID-19. Across the whole study: Italy, Spain and the United States were the sources of the convalescent and acute COVID-19 samples. Sources were T cells, B-cell-depleted T cells, or PBMCs; the material itself was cDNA or gDNA.

The authors' processing: Counts of nucleated cells, estimated from reference gene primer amplification, were obtained. Profiling relied on immunoSEQ multiplex PCR, and the TCRdb table lists in-frame clones only, not all of them. V and J calls and clone size are as listed in that table; D and trimming were resolved from the DNA. The sample contains fewer than 300,000 clones, roughly 84% of which appear only once. The count of this clone is one. The origin of this receptor is a woman younger than 35 with acute or convalescent COVID-19. Sequenced sample: peripheral blood.

This CDR3 is CASSLTSGMYADTQYF. CDR3 sequence (DNA): TGTGCCAGCAGTTTGACTAGCGGGATGTATGCAGATACGCAGTATTTT. The J gene is TRBJ2-3, the V gene TRBV11-2, with 11 bases lining up with TRBD2. The V gene end was trimmed by 6 bases and the J gene end by 4 bases; junction bases not matched to a gene: 9. The CDR3 contains 16 residues. Germline values: CDR1 SGHAT, CDR2 FQNNGV. Variable domain in full (rest from reference TRBV11-2 and TRBJ2-3): EAGVAQSPRYKIIEKRQSVAFWCNPISGHATLYWYQQILGQGPKLLIQFQNNGVVDDSQLPKDRFSAERLKGVDSTLKIQPAKLEDSAVYLCASSLTSGMYADTQYFGPGTRLTVL.